These 8 T cell receptor beta chains were all obtained from the same sample, sequenced in a study of blood T cells in healthy people across ages. Then a second PCR, running roughly 7 to 11 cycles, was carried out with a sample-barcoded 5' primer and a J-beta primer mix. MiXCR, run by TCRdb on the 5' RACE reads, gives a single entry per CDR3 protein. Of almost 300,000 distinct CDR3 sequences listed, 25% to 30% are singletons. The sample taken for sequencing was blood. The receptors were sampled from a woman aged 70-85 years in good health.

This clonotype occurred a few times. V is TRBV7-2 and J is TRBJ2-5; D possibly corresponds to TRBD2 (6 bases). CDR1 is SGHTA, CDR2 FQGNSA, per germline. This CDR3 is built from 15 residues. Trimming cost V 5 bases and J 3 bases, with 16 bases left between them. CDR3 nucleotides: TGTGCCAGCAGCCGAAACTCAGCGGGTAAAGAGACCCAGTACTTC. Translation: CASSRNSAGKETQYF.

This clonotype was observed a handful of times. The gene calls are TRBV29-1 and TRBJ2-5; D is ambiguous. The end of the DNA fits TRBJ2-1 better, so the J call may be wrong. Germline CDR1 SQVTM, CDR2 ANQGSEA. The CDR3 is 13 amino acids. As DNA, the CDR3 is TGCAGCGTTGAACTGGGAAGGTCTCCGGAGCAGTTCTTC. It is translated as CSVELGRSPEQFF.

V and J are TRBV7-9 and TRBJ2-2; 8 bases agree with TRBD2. The CDR3 runs 16 residues. V dropped 5 bases and J dropped 7; count of bases not matched to a gene: 12. Germline values: CDR1 SEHNR, CDR2 FQNEAQ (reference sequence). The CDR3 bases are TGTGCCAGCAGCCGCCTTTCCAGCGGGAGTAGCGGGGAGCTGTTTTTT. Its translation is CASSRLSSGSSGELFF. The whole variable domain, remainder taken from reference TRBV7-9 and TRBJ2-2, is DTGVSQNPRHKITKRGQNVTFRCDPISEHNRLYWYRQTLGQGPEFLTYFQNEAQLEKSRLLSDRFSAERPKGSFSTLEIQRTEQGDSAMYLCASSRLSSGSSGELFFGEGSRLTVL.

Of note for this clonotype: This may be a read error: a much more frequent sequence differs by one nucleotide. J is TRBJ1-5 and V is TRBV28, with D possibly matching TRBD1 (5 bases). Germline values: CDR1 MDHEN, CDR2 SYDVKM. Trimming left V 3 bases short and J 1 base short, with 7 bases between. The CDR3 loop spans 14 amino acids. This CDR3 reads CASSFWGSNQPQHF. The CDR3 nucleotides read TGTGCCAGCAGTTTCTGGGGCAGCAATCAGCCCCAGCATTTT.

This clonotype was found a few times. The chain employs TRBV5-5 and TRBJ1-2; D possibly corresponds to TRBD1 (6 bases). Looked up from germline, CDR1 is SGHKS and CDR2 is YYEKEE (reference sequence). V shed 4 bases and J shed 3 bases, with 16 bases lying between them. This CDR3 has 15 residues. The CDR3 reads CASSMTGRSYYGYTF. CDR3 in DNA: TGTGCCAGCAGCATGACAGGCCGATCCTACTATGGCTACACCTTC.

The table lists this clonotype with a few counts. The rearrangement links TRBV6-1 to TRBJ2-1; 13 positions match TRBD2. The J segment lost 4 bases and the V segment lost 6 bases, leaving 9 bases of the junction unmatched. The length of the CDR3 is 17 residues. Germline V CDR1 and CDR2: MNHNS, SASEGT. CDR3 protein: CASRGTSGKRTYNEQFF. For the CDR3, the DNA is TGTGCCAGCAGGGGGACTAGCGGGAAACGGACTTACAATGAGCAGTTCTTC.

This clonotype was observed at least ten times. The gene calls are TRBV29-1 and TRBJ1-4; a weak D match, TRBD1 (5 bases). This CDR3 comprises 13 residues. V gave up 4 bases and J gave up 7 bases, with 13 bases separating them. Germline CDR1 reads SQVTM; CDR2 reads ANQGSEA. The CDR3 coding sequence is TGCAGCGTTGTGGGGGGGTTCGGTGAAAAACTGTTTTTT. Translated: CSVVGGFGEKLFF.

This clonotype was detected a few times. V is TRBV5-1 and J is TRBJ1-1, with D maybe TRBD1 (5 bases). Germline V CDR1 and CDR2: SGHRS, YFSETQ. V lost 0 bases, J lost 1 base, and 10 bases lay in between. CDR3 length equals 15 residues. The CDR3 protein is CASSLVGEPNTEAFF. CDR3 coding DNA: TGCGCCAGCAGCTTGGTGGGGGAACCGAACACTGAAGCTTTCTTT.